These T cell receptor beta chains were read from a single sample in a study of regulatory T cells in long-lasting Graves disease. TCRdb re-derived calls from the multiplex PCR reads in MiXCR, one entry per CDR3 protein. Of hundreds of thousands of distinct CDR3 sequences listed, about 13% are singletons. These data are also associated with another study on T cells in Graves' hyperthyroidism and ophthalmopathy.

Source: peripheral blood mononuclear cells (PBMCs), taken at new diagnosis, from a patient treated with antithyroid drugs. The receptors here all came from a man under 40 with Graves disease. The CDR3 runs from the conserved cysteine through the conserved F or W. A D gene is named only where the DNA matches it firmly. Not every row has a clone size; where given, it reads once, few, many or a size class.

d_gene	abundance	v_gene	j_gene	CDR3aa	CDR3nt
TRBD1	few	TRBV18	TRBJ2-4	CASSPKDRGQNIQYF	TGTGCCAGCTCACCCAAGGACAGGGGGCAGAACATTCAGTACTTC
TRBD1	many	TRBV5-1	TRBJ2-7	CASSPTGQGSEQYF	TGCGCCAGCAGCCCGACGGGACAGGGATCCGAGCAGTACTTC
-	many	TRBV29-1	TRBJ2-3	CSVEGQGGTDTQYF	TGCAGCGTTGAAGGCCAGGGTGGCACAGATACGCAGTATTTT
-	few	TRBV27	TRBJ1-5	CASSSLDTQPQHF	TGTGCCAGCAGTTCCCTAGACACACAGCCCCAGCATTTT
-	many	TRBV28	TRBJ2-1	CASSFIRGDEQFF	TGTGCCAGCAGTTTCATCCGGGGCGATGAGCAGTTCTTC
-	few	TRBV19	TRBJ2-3	CASSIGLSAGDTQYF	TGTGCCAGTAGTATCGGACTATCTGCTGGAGATACGCAGTATTTT
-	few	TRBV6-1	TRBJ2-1	CAGTPAGLVTFYEQFF	TGTGCCGGAACGCCTGCCGGACTCGTGACTTTTTATGAGCAGTTCTTC
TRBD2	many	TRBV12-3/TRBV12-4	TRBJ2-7	CASTLGGHPYEQYF	TGTGCCAGCACCCTGGGAGGGCACCCCTACGAGCAGTACTTC
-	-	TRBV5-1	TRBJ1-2	CASSSNPTAYSGYTF	TGCGCCAGCAGCTCTAACCCTACAGCGTACTCTGGCTACACCTTC
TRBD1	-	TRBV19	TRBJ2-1	CASSIAGGAYNEQFF	TGTGCCAGTAGTATCGCAGGGGGCGCCTACAATGAGCAGTTCTTC
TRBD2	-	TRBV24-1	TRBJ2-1	CATSGIAGDRNEQFF	TGTGCCACCAGTGGAATAGCGGGAGATCGAAATGAGCAGTTCTTC
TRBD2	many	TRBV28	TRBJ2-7	CASSLSGGSTNEQYF	TGTGCCAGCAGTTTAAGCGGCGGGAGCACGAACGAGCAGTACTTC
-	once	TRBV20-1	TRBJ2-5	CSASPGVAETQYF	TGCAGTGCTAGTCCGGGAGTAGCAGAGACCCAGTACTTC
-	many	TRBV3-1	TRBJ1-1	CASSQFLGYTEAFF	TGTGCCAGCAGCCAATTCCTAGGGTACACTGAAGCTTTCTTT
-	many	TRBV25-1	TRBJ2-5	CASSETYGSETQYF	TGTGCCAGCAGTGAAACGTACGGGAGTGAGACCCAGTACTTC
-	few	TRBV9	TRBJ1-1	CASSISGTPEHTEAFF	TGTGCCAGCAGCATCTCCGGGACACCCGAACACACTGAAGCTTTCTTT
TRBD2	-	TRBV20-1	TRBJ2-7	CGARGTAGGDERYF	TGCGGTGCTAGGGGGACGGCGGGGGGGGACGAGCGGTACTTC
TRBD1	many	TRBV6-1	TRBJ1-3	CASSGQGVGNTIYF	TGTGCCAGCAGCGGACAGGGGGTTGGAAACACCATATATTTT
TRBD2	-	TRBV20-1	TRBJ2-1	CSARDVGLTLNNEQFF	TGCAGTGCTAGAGATGTGGGACTAACGCTTAACAATGAGCAGTTCTTC
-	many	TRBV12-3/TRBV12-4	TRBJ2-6	CASSLGLGFPGGANVLTF	TGTGCCAGCAGTTTAGGGCTGGGCTTCCCGGGAGGGGCCAACGTCCTGACTTTC
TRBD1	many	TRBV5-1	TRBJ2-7	CASSLARDRGHNEQYF	TGCGCCAGCAGCTTAGCCCGGGACAGGGGGCACAACGAGCAGTACTTC
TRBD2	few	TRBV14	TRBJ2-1	CASSQPLAAHSSSYNEQFF	TGTGCCAGCAGCCAACCACTAGCGGCGCATTCAAGCTCCTACAATGAGCAGTTCTTC
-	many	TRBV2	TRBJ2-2	CASSEAQGTGELFF	TGTGCCAGCAGTGAAGCTCAGGGGACCGGGGAGCTGTTTTTT
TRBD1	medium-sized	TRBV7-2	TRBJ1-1	CASSEYGTAAEAFF	TGTGCCAGCAGCGAGTATGGGACAGCGGCTGAAGCTTTCTTT
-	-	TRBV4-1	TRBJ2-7	CASSQENGGAENF	TGCGCCAGCAGCCAAGAGAACGGAGGGGCAGAGAACTTC
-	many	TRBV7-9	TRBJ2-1	CASSLDGTPRNEQFF	TGTGCCAGCAGCTTAGACGGGACACCAAGGAATGAGCAGTTCTTC
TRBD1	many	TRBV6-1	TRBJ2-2	CATKPGQGSTGELFF	TGTGCCACTAAACCGGGACAGGGATCCACCGGGGAGCTGTTTTTT
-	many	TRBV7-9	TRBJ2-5	CASSFWGMETQYF	TGTGCCAGCAGCTTTTGGGGGATGGAGACCCAGTACTTC